These 6 T cell receptor beta chains came from one sample sequenced in a study of neurological immune-mediated disorders. TCRdb processed the 5' RACE reads anew with MiXCR; each CDR3 protein has one entry. The sample lists 65,000 to 80,000 distinct CDR3 sequences; 17% were seen once. Input material: PBMCs. The receptors stem from a woman in her thirties or forties in good health.

A few counts support this clonotype. A much larger clone differs from this one at a single base, so this may be a read error. The genes are TRBV20-1 and TRBJ2-4; no definite D call. Germline values: CDR1 DFQATT, CDR2 SNEGSKA (reference sequence). CDR3 length equals 15 residues. Trimming stripped 6 bases from V and 2 bases from J, with 17 bases between. CDR3 loop: CSANLGSQTKNIQYF. The CDR3 DNA follows: TGCAGTGCCAACCTAGGTTCACAAACCAAAAACATTCAGTACTTC.

The V gene is TRBV20-1, the J gene TRBJ2-7, with 11 bases matching TRBD1. J was trimmed by 3 bases and V by 6 bases; bases with no gene match: 4. The length of the CDR3 is 13 residues. In germline, CDR1 is DFQATT, CDR2 SNEGSKA (reference sequence). The CDR3: CSAPGTGGYEQYF. The CDR3 coding sequence is TGCAGTGCCCCCGGGACAGGGGGCTACGAGCAGTACTTC.

This clonotype was found many times. The chain carries TRBV6-5 and TRBJ1-1; D remains unclear. V lost 5 bases and J lost 0, with 10 bases in between. Germline-derived CDR1 and CDR2 are MNHEY and SVGAGI. This CDR3 comprises 14 residues. CDR3 in DNA: TGTGCCAGCAGTACACGGACCGTGAACACTGAAGCTTTCTTT. This encodes CASSTRTVNTEAFF.

This clonotype showed up many times. The chain has TRBV5-1 and TRBJ2-3; 10 nucleotides match TRBD1. V trimming: 4 bases; J trimming: 5 bases; junction bases outside the gene matches: 7. From germline, CDR1 is SGHRS and CDR2 YFSETQ. This CDR3 has 15 residues. Written as DNA, the CDR3 is TGCGCCAGCAGCCCGACAGGGGGCGCGGAAGATACGCAGTATTTT. Its translation: CASSPTGGAEDTQYF. Filled out from reference TRBV5-1 and TRBJ2-3, the complete variable domain reads KAGVTQTPRYLIKTRGQQVTLSCSPISGHRSVSWYQQTPGQGLQFLFEYFSETQRNKGNFPGRFSGRQFSNSRSEMNVSTLELGDSALYLCASSPTGGAEDTQYFGPGTRLTVL.

This clonotype was picked up many times. The genes are TRBV5-1 and TRBJ2-1; no firm D call. The length of the CDR3 is 15 residues. V was cut by 0 bases and J by 0 bases, with 7 bases left in between. CDR1 SGHRS and CDR2 YFSETQ come from the germline V gene. CDR3 in DNA: TGCGCCAGCAGCTTGGATACAGTCTCCTACAATGAGCAGTTCTTC. This encodes CASSLDTVSYNEQFF.

This clonotype was detected ten times or more. The J gene is TRBJ2-3, the V gene TRBV20-1; 12 nucleotides line up with TRBD2. Germline V CDR1 and CDR2: DFQATT, SNEGSKA (reference sequence). The CDR3 sequence is 16 residues long. J lost 2 bases, V lost 3 bases, and 6 bases had no gene match. This chain's CDR3 is CSARRLAGAFTDTQYF. CDR3 sequence (DNA): TGCAGTGCTAGGCGACTAGCGGGGGCATTCACAGATACGCAGTATTTT.